Each of the 4 T cell receptor beta chains below was sequenced from the same sample in a study of regulatory T cells in long-lasting Graves disease. Arm-PCR of CDR3 regions and iRepertoire HTBI primers were used to build TCR beta libraries. TCRdb ran MiXCR on the multiplex PCR reads and lists one entry per CDR3 protein. The repertoire has 360,000 or so distinct CDR3 sequences, 20% to 25% of them found once; the top ten carry approximately 27%. This sample's time point: persistent/refractory GD, antithyroid drugs over 5 years with positive TRAb. Researchers made the TCR library from RNA that was extracted from PBMCs. Material: peripheral blood mononuclear cells (PBMCs), obtained when the disease was refractory, from a patient treated with antithyroid drugs. Receptors were obtained from a middle-aged woman with Graves disease.

CDR3 loop: CSVAPKSGGQETQYF. CDR3 in DNA: TGCAGCGTTGCCCCAAAGAGCGGAGGGCAAGAGACCCAGTACTTC. The chain links TRBV29-1 to TRBJ2-5; D is possibly TRBD2 (6 bases). The CDR3 runs to 15 residues. Trimming left V 4 bases short and J 2 bases short, with 17 bases between. The germline gives CDR1 SQVTM, CDR2 ANQGSEA.

This clonotype has more than one count but fewer than ten. The rearrangement joins TRBV30 to TRBJ1-1; perhaps TRBD1 as D (5 bases). CDR3 length equals 11 residues. With 0 bases removed from V and 11 bases from J, the gap between germline ends came to 10 bases. CDR1 is GTSNPN and CDR2 is SVGIG in the germline V gene (reference sequence). For the CDR3, the DNA is TGTGCCTGGAGTGTGGGGGTCGCTGCTTTCTTT. Residues: CAWSVGVAAFF.

This clonotype was observed at least ten times. This sequence joins TRBV11-2 and TRBJ1-4; D perhaps matches TRBD1 (5 bases). With 6 bases removed from V and 2 bases from J, the gap between germline ends came to 16 bases. The CDR3 has 16 amino acids. In germline, CDR1 is SGHAT, CDR2 FQNNGV. The CDR3 DNA sequence: TGTGCCAGCAGGCCAACGGTGGGGCGGACTAATGAAAAACTGTTTTTT. Its translation: CASRPTVGRTNEKLFF.

The gene calls are TRBV12-3 or TRBV12-4 and TRBJ1-6; tentatively, D is TRBD1 (5 bases). The CDR3 is 14 amino acids. Trimming left V 7 bases short and J 10 bases short, with 17 bases between. In DNA form, the CDR3 reads TGTGCCAGCACCCGGGGCCGCGCGGGATCACCCCTCCACTTT. Protein: CASTRGRAGSPLHF.